A single sample gave rise to the 13 T cell receptor beta chains below, sequenced in a study of beta chain features in type 1 diabetes. These receptors lack a known antigen. General observations from the study: TCRB CDR3s from Type 1 diabetes patients were moderately but significantly shorter in all four CD4+ subsets.

The study reverse transcribed the entire isolated RNA, so it sequenced expressed TCRB transcripts. The protocol was immunoSEQ multiplex PCR, while the TCRdb copy is restricted to in-frame clones and leaves out a portion. This sample has around 250,000 clones, with 20% found just once. Sequences were obtained from naive CD4+ T cells from blood. The receptors shown here come from a woman aged 40 to 55 with type 1 diabetes.

The chain recombines TRBV29-1 with TRBJ1-2; a weak D match, TRBD1 (5 bases). V lost 4 bases, J lost 4 bases, and 16 bases lay in between. The CDR3 runs to 14 residues. CDR1 is SQVTM and CDR2 is ANQGSEA in the germline V gene. Written as DNA, the CDR3 is TGCAGCGTTGGCAGACTGACAGCCAGCTATGGCTACACCTTC. Protein sequence: CSVGRLTASYGYTF.

This clone has a handful of counts. The gene calls are TRBV5-4 and TRBJ2-1; 15 nucleotides agree with TRBD2. Trimming at V came to 4 bases and at J to 9 bases, leaving 17 bases not matched to a gene. Germline CDR1 reads SGHNT; CDR2 reads YYREEE (reference sequence). The CDR3 has 19 residues. This CDR3 reads CASSQGLAGGTTARGEQFF. The CDR3 DNA is TGTGCCAGCAGCCAGGGACTAGCGGGGGGCACCACTGCTAGGGGTGAGCAGTTCTTC. Filled out from reference TRBV5-4 and TRBJ2-1, the complete variable domain reads ETGVTQSPTHLIKTRGQQVTLRCSSQSGHNTVSWYQQALGQGPQFIFQYYREEENGRGNFPPRFSGLQFPNYSSELNVNALELDDSALYLCASSQGLAGGTTARGEQFFGPGTRLTVL.

The V and J genes are TRBV5-1 and TRBJ2-1, with TRBD1 as a possible D gene (5 bases). Germline loops: CDR1 SGHRS, CDR2 YFSETQ. Trimming took 0 bases from V and 6 from J, leaving 16 bases between them. The CDR3 is made up of 16 amino acids. This CDR3 reads CASSLVRDSGANEQFF. For the CDR3, the DNA is TGCGCCAGCAGCTTGGTCCGCGACAGTGGGGCCAATGAGCAGTTCTTC.

This clone has more than one count but fewer than ten. The gene calls are TRBV4-1 and TRBJ2-1, with a tentative D call TRBD1 (6 bases). Trimming pared 0 bases from V and 4 bases from J, leaving 13 bases between. This CDR3 is 16 amino acids long. The germline CDR1 and CDR2 sequences are MGHRA and YSYEKL. CDR3 coding DNA: TGCGCCAGCAGCCAAGATAGACAGGCCCTATACAATGAGCAGTTCTTC. Translating it yields CASSQDRQALYNEQFF.

The chain recombines TRBV15 with TRBJ2-2; maybe TRBD1 (7 bases). The CDR3 has 15 residues. With 5 bases removed from V and 0 bases from J, the gap between germline ends came to 10 bases. Germline V gene data show CDR1 as LNHNV and CDR2 as YYDKDF (reference sequence). The CDR3 DNA reads TGTGCCACCAGCCAGGGGGGCGCGAACACCGGGGAGCTGTTTTTT. As protein: CATSQGGANTGELFF.

CDR3 amino acids: CASTLKWGVETQYF. The CDR3 DNA sequence: TGTGCCAGCACCCTAAAATGGGGCGTTGAGACCCAGTACTTC. This chain joins TRBV6-5 and TRBJ2-5; tentatively, D is TRBD1 (5 bases). From germline, CDR1 is MNHEY and CDR2 SVGAGI. The V gene lost 7 bases and the J gene lost 5 bases, with 17 bases spanning the gap. The CDR3 extends over 14 amino acids.

This clone was observed a handful of times. The rearrangement links TRBV29-1 to TRBJ2-1; D possibly corresponds to TRBD1 (6 bases). Between the trimmed V and J ends, which lost 1 base and 3 bases, there was a span of 13 bases. The CDR3 runs 15 residues. CDR1 and CDR2 (germline): SQVTM, ANQGSEA. The DNA for the CDR3 is TGCAGCGTTGAAGGCCAGGGACATGACTACAATGAGCAGTTCTTC. It specifies CSVEGQGHDYNEQFF.

CDR3 sequence reads: CASSPGQGEYQPQHF. The CDR3 nucleotides read TGCGCCAGCAGCCCTGGACAGGGCGAGTATCAGCCCCAGCATTTT. This chain links TRBV5-1 with TRBJ1-5, with TRBD1 identical over 8 bases. The CDR3 consists of 15 residues. After removal of 4 bases from V and 5 bases from J, the junction contained 8 bases not matched to a gene. Per the germline V gene, CDR1 is SGHRS and CDR2 is YFSETQ.

This clone was seen only a few times. The V and J genes are TRBV2 and TRBJ2-7; D is uncertain. The CDR3 totals 12 residues. The V gene's germline CDR1 is SNHLY and CDR2 FYNNEI. Trimming removed 6 bases at V and 2 bases at J, with 8 bases between. The CDR3 region is CASRALAYEQYF. In DNA, the CDR3 is TGTGCCAGCAGAGCCCTGGCCTACGAGCAGTACTTC.

This chain joins TRBV28 and TRBJ2-7; TRBD2 matches at 8 bases. Germline values: CDR1 MDHEN, CDR2 SYDVKM. V trimming: 6 bases; J trimming: 3 bases; junction bases outside the gene matches: 4. The length of the CDR3 is 13 residues. Here the CDR3 DNA reads TGTGCCAGCAGCTTACTAGCGGACTACGAGCAGTACTTC. This sequence encodes CASSLLADYEQYF.

The genes are TRBV6-4 and TRBJ2-6; TRBD1 is a possible D gene (6 bases). CDR3 length equals 16 residues. The V gene lost 3 bases and the J gene lost 3 bases, with 12 bases spanning the gap. CDR1 and CDR2 from the germline V gene are MRHNA and SNTAGT. Here the CDR3 reads CASSETQGNGANVLTF. CDR3 nucleotide sequence: TGTGCCAGCAGTGAGACCCAGGGGAATGGGGCCAACGTCCTGACTTTC.

There are a few counts of this clone. The J gene is TRBJ2-2, the V gene TRBV7-9, with TRBD2 as a possible D gene (6 bases). Trimming cost V 3 bases and J 4 bases, with 9 bases left between them. This CDR3 region has 14 residues. CDR1 is SEHNR and CDR2 is FQNEAQ in the germline V gene (reference sequence). The chain's CDR3 is CASSFRGGTGELFF. DNA of the CDR3: TGTGCCAGCAGCTTCCGGGGAGGCACCGGGGAGCTGTTTTTT.

This clone was found a few times. This chain connects TRBV29-1 to TRBJ2-1, with TRBD2 matching over 7 bases. Germline values: CDR1 SQVTM, CDR2 ANQGSEA. V shed 4 bases and J 6 bases; nucleotides not matched to a gene: 3. The CDR3 has 12 amino acids. The CDR3 is CSVVWGGNEQFF. DNA for the CDR3: TGCAGCGTTGTTTGGGGGGGCAATGAGCAGTTCTTC.